The clone carrying this TCR beta chain was observed a handful of times. Its specificity is not known. Alongside a J-beta primer mix, a sample-barcoded 5' primer served in a second PCR lasting about 7 to 12 cycles. TCRdb reprocessed the 5' RACE reads via MiXCR and lists one record per CDR3 protein. This table holds about 1.4 million distinct CDR3 sequences, roughly 64% found once. The record originates from a study of blood T cells in healthy people across ages. Study conclusions and caveats: Using unsorted PBMCs precluded a conclusive naive versus antigen-experienced comparison. Calculation of diversity from one million T cells yielded estimates considered to be underestimates. Whereas aged donors had fewer naive CD4+ cells, long-lived donors had more of them and higher diversity.

This CDR3 is built from 15 residues. V lost 3 bases and J 6 bases, leaving 18 bases between the germline ends. The sequencing input was blood. This receptor was obtained from a young man in good health. This chain connects TRBV12-3 or TRBV12-4 to TRBJ2-7; D perhaps matches TRBD2 (6 bases). This CDR3 reads CASSLALSRESEQYF. CDR3 bases: TGTGCCAGCAGTTTGGCCTTATCACGGGAGTCCGAGCAGTACTTC.